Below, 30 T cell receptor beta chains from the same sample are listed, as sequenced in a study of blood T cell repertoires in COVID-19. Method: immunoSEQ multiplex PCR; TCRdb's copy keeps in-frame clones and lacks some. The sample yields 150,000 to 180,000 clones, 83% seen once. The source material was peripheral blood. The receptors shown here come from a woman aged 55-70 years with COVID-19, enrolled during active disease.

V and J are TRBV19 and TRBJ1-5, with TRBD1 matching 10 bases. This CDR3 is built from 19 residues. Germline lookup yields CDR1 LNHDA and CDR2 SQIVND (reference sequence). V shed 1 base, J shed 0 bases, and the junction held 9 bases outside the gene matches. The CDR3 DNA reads TGTGCCAGTAGTATAGCCGGGACAGGGGTGTTAAATAGCAATCAGCCCCAGCATTTT. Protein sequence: CASSIAGTGVLNSNQPQHF.

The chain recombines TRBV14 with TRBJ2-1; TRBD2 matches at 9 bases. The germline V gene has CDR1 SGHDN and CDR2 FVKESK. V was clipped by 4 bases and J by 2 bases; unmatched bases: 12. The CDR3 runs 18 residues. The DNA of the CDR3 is TGTGCCAGCAGCCCCTCGTTAGTCCAGCGGGGGGCCTACAATGAGCAGTTCTTC. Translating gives CASSPSLVQRGAYNEQFF.

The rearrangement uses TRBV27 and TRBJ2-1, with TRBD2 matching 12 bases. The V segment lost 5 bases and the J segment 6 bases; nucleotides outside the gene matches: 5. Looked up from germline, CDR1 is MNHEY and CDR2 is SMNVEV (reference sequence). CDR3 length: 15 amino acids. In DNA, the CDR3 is TGTGCCAGCAGTCTAGCGGGAGGGCCGGGCAATGAGCAGTTCTTC. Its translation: CASSLAGGPGNEQFF.

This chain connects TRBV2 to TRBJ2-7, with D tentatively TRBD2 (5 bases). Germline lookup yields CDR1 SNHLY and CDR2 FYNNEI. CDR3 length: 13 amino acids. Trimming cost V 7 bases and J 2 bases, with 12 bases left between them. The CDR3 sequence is CASTYGLAYEQYF. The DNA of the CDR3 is TGTGCCAGCACTTATGGACTCGCCTACGAGCAGTACTTC.

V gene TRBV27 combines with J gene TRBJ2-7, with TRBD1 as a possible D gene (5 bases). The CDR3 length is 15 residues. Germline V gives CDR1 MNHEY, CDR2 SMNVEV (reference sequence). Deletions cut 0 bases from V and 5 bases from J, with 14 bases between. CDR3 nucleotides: TGTGCCAGCAGTTTATCAGGGGCGACAAGGGACGAGCAGTACTTC. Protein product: CASSLSGATRDEQYF.

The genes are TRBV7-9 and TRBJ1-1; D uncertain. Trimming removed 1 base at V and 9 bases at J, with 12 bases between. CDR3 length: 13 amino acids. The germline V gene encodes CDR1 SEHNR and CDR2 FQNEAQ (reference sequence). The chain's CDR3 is CASSLGSSQQAFF. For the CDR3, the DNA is TGTGCCAGCAGCTTAGGGAGTTCCCAGCAAGCTTTCTTT.

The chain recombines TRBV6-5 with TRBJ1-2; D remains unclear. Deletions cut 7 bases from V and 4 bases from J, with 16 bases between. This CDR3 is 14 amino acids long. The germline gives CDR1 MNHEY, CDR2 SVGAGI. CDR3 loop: CASTKPGSVYGYTF. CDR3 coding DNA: TGTGCCAGCACCAAACCCGGCAGCGTCTATGGCTACACCTTC.

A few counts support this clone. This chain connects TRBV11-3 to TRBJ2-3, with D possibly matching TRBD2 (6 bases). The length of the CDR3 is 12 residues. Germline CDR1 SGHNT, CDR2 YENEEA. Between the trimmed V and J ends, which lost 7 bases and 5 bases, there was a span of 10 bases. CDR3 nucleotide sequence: TGTGCCAGCACCGCCGGGGGAGATACGCAGTATTTT. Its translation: CASTAGGDTQYF.

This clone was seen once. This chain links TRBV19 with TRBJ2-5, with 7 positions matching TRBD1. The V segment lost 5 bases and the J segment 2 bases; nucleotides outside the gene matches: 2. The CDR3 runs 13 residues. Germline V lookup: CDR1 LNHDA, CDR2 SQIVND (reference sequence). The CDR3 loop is CASSVGQQETQYF. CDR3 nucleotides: TGTGCCAGTAGTGTGGGACAGCAAGAGACCCAGTACTTC.

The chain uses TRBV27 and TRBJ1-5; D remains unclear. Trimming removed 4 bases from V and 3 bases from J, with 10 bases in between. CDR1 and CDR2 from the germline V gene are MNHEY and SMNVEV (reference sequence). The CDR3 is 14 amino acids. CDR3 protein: CASSSGLTNQPQHF. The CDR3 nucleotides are TGTGCCAGCAGTTCCGGACTCACCAATCAGCCCCAGCATTTT.

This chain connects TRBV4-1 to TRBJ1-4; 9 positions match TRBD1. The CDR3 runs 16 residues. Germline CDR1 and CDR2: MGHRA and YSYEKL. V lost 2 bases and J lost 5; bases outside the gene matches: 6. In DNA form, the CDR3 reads TGCGCCAGCAGCCAATCTCCGGGACAGGGAAATGAAAAACTGTTTTTT. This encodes CASSQSPGQGNEKLFF.

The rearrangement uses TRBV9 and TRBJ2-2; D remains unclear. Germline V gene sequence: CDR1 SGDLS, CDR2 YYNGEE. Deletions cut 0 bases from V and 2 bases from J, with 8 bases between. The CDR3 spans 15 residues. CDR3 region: CASSVGLGNTGELFF. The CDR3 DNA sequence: TGTGCCAGCAGCGTAGGACTGGGTAACACCGGGGAGCTGTTTTTT.

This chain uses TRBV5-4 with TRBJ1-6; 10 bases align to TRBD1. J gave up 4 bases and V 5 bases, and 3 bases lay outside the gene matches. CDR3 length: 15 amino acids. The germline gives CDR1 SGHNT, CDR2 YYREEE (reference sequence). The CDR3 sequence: CASRGTGAYNSPLHF. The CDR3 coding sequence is TGTGCCAGCAGGGGGACAGGGGCGTATAATTCACCCCTCCACTTT.

The chain's CDR3 is CASSGQGRETEAFF. The CDR3 DNA sequence: TGTGCCAGCAGCGGCCAGGGGCGCGAAACTGAAGCTTTCTTT. The rearrangement links TRBV9 to TRBJ1-1; weak D call: TRBD1 (6 bases). CDR3 length equals 14 residues. The V and J ends lost 3 bases and 5 bases respectively, with 14 bases between them. The V gene's germline CDR1 is SGDLS and CDR2 YYNGEE.

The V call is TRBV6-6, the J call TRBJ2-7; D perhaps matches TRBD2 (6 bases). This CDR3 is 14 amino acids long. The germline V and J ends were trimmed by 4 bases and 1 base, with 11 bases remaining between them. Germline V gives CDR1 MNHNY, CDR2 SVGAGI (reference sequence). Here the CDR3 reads CASSSFGGSYEQYV. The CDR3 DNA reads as TGTGCCAGCAGTTCCTTTGGAGGGTCCTACGAGCAGTACGTC.

The CDR3 loop is CASVAWSNQPQHF. Written as DNA, the CDR3 is TGTGCCAGTGTGGCATGGTCCAATCAGCCCCAGCATTTT. The chain recombines TRBV6-5 with TRBJ1-5; D gene uncertain. Germline V gives CDR1 MNHEY, CDR2 SVGAGI. CDR3 length: 13 amino acids. Trimming took 9 bases from V and 3 from J, leaving 12 bases between them.

This CDR3 is CASSFGDNEQFF. CDR3 nucleotide sequence: TGTGCCAGCAGCTTCGGAGACAATGAGCAGTTCTTC. This rearrangement joins TRBV11-3 to TRBJ2-1; D not resolved. Trimming shortened V by 3 bases and J by 5 bases, and 5 bases separated the two germline ends. The length of the CDR3 is 12 residues. Per the germline V gene, CDR1 is SGHNT and CDR2 is YENEEA. Full variable domain (remainder filled in from reference TRBV11-3 and TRBJ2-1): EAGVVQSPRYKIIEKKQPVAFWCNPISGHNTLYWYLQNLGQGPELLIRYENEEAVDDSQLPKDRFSAERLKGVDSTLKIQPAELGDSAVYLCASSFGDNEQFFGPGTRLTVL.

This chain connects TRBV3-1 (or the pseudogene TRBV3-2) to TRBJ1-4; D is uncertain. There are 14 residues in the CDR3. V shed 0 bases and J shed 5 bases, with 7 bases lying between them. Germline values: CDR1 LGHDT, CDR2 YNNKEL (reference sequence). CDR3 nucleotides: TGTGCCAGCAGCCAAGATTCGGGAAATGAAAAACTGTTTTTT. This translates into CASSQDSGNEKLFF.

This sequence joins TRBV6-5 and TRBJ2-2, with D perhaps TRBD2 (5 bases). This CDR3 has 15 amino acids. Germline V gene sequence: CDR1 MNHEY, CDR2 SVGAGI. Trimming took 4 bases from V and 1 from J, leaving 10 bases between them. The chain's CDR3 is CASSLGLMNTGELFF. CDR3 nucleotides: TGTGCCAGCAGTTTAGGACTGATGAACACCGGGGAGCTGTTTTTT.

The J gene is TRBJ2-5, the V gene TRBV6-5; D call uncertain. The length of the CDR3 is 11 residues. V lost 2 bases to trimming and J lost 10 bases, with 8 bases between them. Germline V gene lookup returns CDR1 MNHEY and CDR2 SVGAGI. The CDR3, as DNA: TGTGCCAGCAGTTACAGCTCCGTCCAGTACTTC. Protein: CASSYSSVQYF.

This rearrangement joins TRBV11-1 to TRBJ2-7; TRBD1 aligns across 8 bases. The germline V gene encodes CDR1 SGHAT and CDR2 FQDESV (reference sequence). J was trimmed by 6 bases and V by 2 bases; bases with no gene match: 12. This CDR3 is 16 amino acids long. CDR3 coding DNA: TGTGCCAGCAGCTTAACTACAGGGGGAGGAAGGGGCGAGCAGTACTTC. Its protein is CASSLTTGGGRGEQYF.

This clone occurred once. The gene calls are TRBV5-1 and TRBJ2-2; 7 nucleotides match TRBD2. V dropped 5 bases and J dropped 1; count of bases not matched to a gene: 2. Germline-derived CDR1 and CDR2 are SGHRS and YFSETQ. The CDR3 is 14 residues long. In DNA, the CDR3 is TGCGCCAGCAGATCGGGGGGGAACACCGGGGAGCTGTTTTTT. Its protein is CASRSGGNTGELFF.

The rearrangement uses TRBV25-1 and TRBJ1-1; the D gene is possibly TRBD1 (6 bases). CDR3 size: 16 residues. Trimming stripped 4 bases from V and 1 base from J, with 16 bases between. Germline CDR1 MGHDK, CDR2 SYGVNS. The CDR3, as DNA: TGTGCCAGCAGTGCACGGACAGTTTCGGGGAACACTGAAGCTTTCTTT. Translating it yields CASSARTVSGNTEAFF.

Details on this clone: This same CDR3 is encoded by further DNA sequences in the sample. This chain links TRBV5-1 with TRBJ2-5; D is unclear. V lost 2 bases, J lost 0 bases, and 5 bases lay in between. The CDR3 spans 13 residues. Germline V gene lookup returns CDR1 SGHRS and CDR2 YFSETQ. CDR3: CASSFQDQETQYF. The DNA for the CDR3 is TGCGCCAGCAGCTTTCAGGACCAAGAGACCCAGTACTTC.

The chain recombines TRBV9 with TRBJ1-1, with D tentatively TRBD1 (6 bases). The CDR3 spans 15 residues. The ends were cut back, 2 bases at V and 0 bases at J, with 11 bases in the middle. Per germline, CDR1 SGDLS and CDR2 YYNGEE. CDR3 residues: CASSVAGTMNTEAFF. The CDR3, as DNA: TGTGCCAGCAGCGTTGCCGGGACAATGAACACTGAAGCTTTCTTT.

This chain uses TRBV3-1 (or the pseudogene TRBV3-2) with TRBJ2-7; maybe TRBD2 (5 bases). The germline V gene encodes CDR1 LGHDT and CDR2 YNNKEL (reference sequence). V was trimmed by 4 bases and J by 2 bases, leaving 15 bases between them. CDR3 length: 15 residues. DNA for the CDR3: TGTGCCAGCAGCCCACGACTAACCTTAACCTACGAGCAGTACTTC. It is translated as CASSPRLTLTYEQYF.

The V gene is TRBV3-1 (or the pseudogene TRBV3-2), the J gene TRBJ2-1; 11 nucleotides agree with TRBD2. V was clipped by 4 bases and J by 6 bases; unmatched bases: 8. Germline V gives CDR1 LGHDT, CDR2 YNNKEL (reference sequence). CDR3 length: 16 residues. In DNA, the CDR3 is TGTGCCAGCAGCCCGACGGGACTAGCGGACCCCAATGAGCAGTTCTTC. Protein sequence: CASSPTGLADPNEQFF.

The CDR3 DNA is TGTGCCAGCAGCTTCCGGGACATTACTGAAGCTTTCTTT. This translates into CASSFRDITEAFF. The chain joins TRBV5-4 to TRBJ1-1, with D possibly TRBD1 on 6 matching bases. CDR3 length: 13 residues. V was cut by 2 bases and J by 5 bases, with 10 bases left in between. CDR1 is SGHNT, CDR2 YYREEE, per germline (reference sequence).

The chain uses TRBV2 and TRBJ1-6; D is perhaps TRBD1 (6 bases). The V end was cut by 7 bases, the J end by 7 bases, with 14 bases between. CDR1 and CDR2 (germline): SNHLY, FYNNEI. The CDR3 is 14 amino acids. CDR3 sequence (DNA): TGTGCCAGCACTCCACTGGGGGCAAATTCACCCCTCCACTTT. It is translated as CASTPLGANSPLHF. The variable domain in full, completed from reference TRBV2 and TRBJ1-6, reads EPEVTQTPSHQVTQMGQEVILRCVPISNHLYFYWYRQILGQKVEFLVSFYNNEISEKSEIFDDQFSVERPDGSNFTLKIRSTKLEDSAMYFCASTPLGANSPLHFGNGTRLTVT.

The CDR3 reads CASSTTSGSSYNEQFF. CDR3 coding DNA: TGTGCCAGCAGCACCACTAGCGGCAGCTCCTACAATGAGCAGTTCTTC. The rearrangement uses TRBV5-4 and TRBJ2-1; 8 bases are shared with TRBD2. This CDR3 has 16 residues. The J segment lost 0 bases and the V segment lost 4 bases, leaving 6 bases of the junction unmatched. Germline CDR1 and CDR2: SGHNT and YYREEE (reference sequence). The full variable domain, with the rest looked up from reference TRBV5-4 and TRBJ2-1, is ETGVTQSPTHLIKTRGQQVTLRCSSQSGHNTVSWYQQALGQGPQFIFQYYREEENGRGNFPPRFSGLQFPNYSSELNVNALELDDSALYLCASSTTSGSSYNEQFFGPGTRLTVL.